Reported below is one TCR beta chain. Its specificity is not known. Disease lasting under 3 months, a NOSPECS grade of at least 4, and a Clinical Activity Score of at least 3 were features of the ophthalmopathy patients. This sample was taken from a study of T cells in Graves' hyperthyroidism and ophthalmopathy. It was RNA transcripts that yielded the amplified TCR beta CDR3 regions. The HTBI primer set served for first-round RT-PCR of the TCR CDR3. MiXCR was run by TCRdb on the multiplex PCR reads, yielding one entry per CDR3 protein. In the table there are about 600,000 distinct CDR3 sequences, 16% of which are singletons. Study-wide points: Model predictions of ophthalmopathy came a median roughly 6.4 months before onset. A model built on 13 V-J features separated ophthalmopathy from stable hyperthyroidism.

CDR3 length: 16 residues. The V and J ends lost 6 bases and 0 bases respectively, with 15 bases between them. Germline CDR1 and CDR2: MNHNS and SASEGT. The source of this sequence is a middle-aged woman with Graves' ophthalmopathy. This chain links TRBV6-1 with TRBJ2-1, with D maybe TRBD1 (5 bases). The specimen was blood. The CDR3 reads CASSQGGWSSYNEQFF. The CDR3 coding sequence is TGTGCCAGCAGCCAGGGCGGCTGGAGCTCCTACAATGAGCAGTTCTTC.